This passage covers 31 T cell receptor beta chains from one sample sequenced in a study of regulatory T cells. Primers: 52 TRBV forward and 13 TRBJ reverse. The protocol was immunoSEQ multiplex PCR, while the TCRdb copy is restricted to in-frame clones and leaves out a portion. Among tens of thousands of clones, approximately 93% were seen once, and the ten largest hold around 3.4%. Material: CD8+ T cells sorted from blood. Receptors originate from a child aged 2-15 years with CD3G deficiency.

The chain couples TRBV28 to TRBJ1-4; D unresolved. The length of the CDR3 is 13 residues. Trimming removed 4 bases at V and 4 bases at J, with 7 bases between. Germline CDR1 and CDR2: MDHEN and SYDVKM. CDR3: CASSYNGNEKLFF. CDR3 bases: TGTGCCAGCAGTTATAATGGTAATGAAAAACTGTTTTTT.

The gene calls are TRBV10-3 and TRBJ1-1; 8 nucleotides match TRBD1. The ends lost 6 bases at V and 4 bases at J; junction bases unmatched: 4. Germline V CDR1 and CDR2: ENHRY, SYGVKD. This CDR3 has 13 amino acids. CDR3 loop: CAIRDDRGTEAFF. As DNA, the CDR3 is TGTGCCATCAGGGACGACAGGGGCACTGAAGCTTTCTTT.

In its sample, this clone was seen once. The chain has TRBV7-9 and TRBJ2-1; no firm D call. Germline loops: CDR1 SEHNR, CDR2 FQNEAQ (reference sequence). Trimming left V 3 bases short and J 1 base short, with 7 bases between. The CDR3 is 14 amino acids. CDR3 amino acids: CASSFPGSYNEQFF. The CDR3 bases are TGTGCCAGCAGCTTCCCCGGATCCTACAATGAGCAGTTCTTC. The complete variable domain, with remaining parts taken from reference TRBV7-9 and TRBJ2-1, reads DTGVSQNPRHKITKRGQNVTFRCDPISEHNRLYWYRQTLGQGPEFLTYFQNEAQLEKSRLLSDRFSAERPKGSFSTLEIQRTEQGDSAMYLCASSFPGSYNEQFFGPGTRLTVL.

This sequence joins TRBV5-3 and TRBJ1-6, with D uncertain. TRBV5-3 is an open reading frame, and its role is uncertain. The V end was cut by 0 bases, the J end by 0 bases, with 7 bases between. The length of the CDR3 is 16 residues. The CDR3: CARSLGASSYNSPLHF. The CDR3 DNA reads as TGTGCCAGAAGCTTGGGGGCTAGCTCCTATAATTCACCCCTCCACTTT.

This clone was recorded once. V gene TRBV11-2 combines with J gene TRBJ2-1; 10 bases are shared with TRBD2. V gave up 1 base and J gave up 8 bases; unmatched junction bases: 2. The CDR3 is 14 residues long. CDR1 and CDR2 (germline): SGHAT, FQNNGV. The CDR3 nucleotides are TGTGCCAGCAGCTTAGTGGGACTAGCGTATGAGCAGTTCTTC. Translating it yields CASSLVGLAYEQFF.

CDR3 residues: CASARTGINSPLHF. CDR3 coding DNA: TGTGCCAGCGCCCGGACAGGGATCAATTCACCCCTCCACTTT. The V and J genes are TRBV28 and TRBJ1-6; 8 bases fit TRBD1. V shed 8 bases and J 7 bases; nucleotides not matched to a gene: 7. This CDR3 contains 14 residues. CDR1 and CDR2 from the germline V gene are MDHEN and SYDVKM.

This chain uses TRBV28 with TRBJ2-7, with 7 bases that match TRBD2. The CDR3 consists of 14 residues. After removal of 5 bases from V and 0 bases from J, the junction contained 4 bases not matched to a gene. CDR1 and CDR2 (germline): MDHEN, SYDVKM. The CDR3 DNA follows: TGTGCCAGCAGTCCTAGCGGTTACTCCTACGAGCAGTACTTC. Protein sequence: CASSPSGYSYEQYF.

This clone was counted a single time. This chain uses TRBV7-8 with TRBJ2-1; D not resolved. In germline, CDR1 is SGHVS, CDR2 FQNEAQ. The length of the CDR3 is 12 residues. Trimming removed 4 bases from V and 6 bases from J, with 7 bases in between. CDR3 sequence reads: CASSSWGNEQFF. As DNA, the CDR3 is TGTGCCAGCAGCTCTTGGGGCAATGAGCAGTTCTTC.

The J gene is TRBJ2-3, the V gene TRBV13; D might be TRBD2 (6 bases). CDR3 length equals 21 residues. Germline loops: CDR1 PRHDT, CDR2 FYEKMQ (reference sequence). Trimming removed 5 bases from V and 4 bases from J, with 34 bases in between. Written as DNA, the CDR3 is TGTGCCAGCAGCCAACGAGACCTTAGCGGCGTCACAGAGGAGGTTTCAGATACGCAGTATTTT. Residues: CASSQRDLSGVTEEVSDTQYF.

The J gene is TRBJ1-4, the V gene TRBV28; D remains unclear. Germline CDR1 reads MDHEN; CDR2 reads SYDVKM. Trimming cost V 7 bases and J 0 bases, with 6 bases left between them. The CDR3 is made up of 13 amino acids. The CDR3 bases are TGTGCCAGCAAGACTGCAACTAATGAAAAACTGTTTTTT. It translates to CASKTATNEKLFF.

The V gene is TRBV30, the J gene TRBJ2-7; D is perhaps TRBD1 (6 bases). Germline V gene data show CDR1 as GTSNPN and CDR2 as SVGIG (reference sequence). V was pared by 3 bases and J by 1 base, with 10 bases between. The CDR3 sequence is 13 residues long. This CDR3 reads CAWRDSLSYEQYF. CDR3 DNA sequence: TGTGCCTGGAGGGACAGTTTGTCCTACGAGCAGTACTTC.

The gene calls are TRBV28 and TRBJ2-3, with unresolved D. This CDR3 is built from 16 residues. CDR1 and CDR2 from the germline V gene are MDHEN and SYDVKM. Deletions cut 3 bases from V and 2 bases from J, with 15 bases between. The DNA of the CDR3 is TGTGCCAGCAGTTTTGGGTACGGGCCCTTCACAGATACGCAGTATTTT. It yields the protein CASSFGYGPFTDTQYF.

The rearrangement uses TRBV6-1 and TRBJ2-7; D perhaps matches TRBD1 (7 bases). Germline lookup yields CDR1 MNHNS and CDR2 SASEGT. Deletions cut 0 bases from V and 4 bases from J, with 10 bases between. The CDR3 contains 14 residues. CDR3 sequence: CASSEAPGGYEQYF. CDR3 DNA sequence: TGTGCCAGCAGTGAAGCGCCAGGGGGGTACGAGCAGTACTTC.

Within the sample, this clone is medium-sized. The chain has TRBV6-6 and TRBJ2-7; 10 nucleotides line up with TRBD2. The CDR3 has 14 amino acids. V lost 3 bases, J lost 4 bases, and 3 bases stayed unmatched. CDR1 and CDR2 from the germline V gene are MNHNY and SVGAGI (reference sequence). This CDR3 reads CASSYGSGRYEQYF. The CDR3, as DNA: TGTGCCAGCAGTTATGGTAGCGGGAGGTACGAGCAGTACTTC.

This clone was counted a few times. This sequence joins TRBV12-5 and TRBJ1-2, with TRBD1 as a possible D gene (6 bases). This CDR3 has 12 amino acids. Trimming shortened V by 0 bases and J by 14 bases, and 13 bases separated the two germline ends. Germline lookup yields CDR1 LGHNT and CDR2 FRNRAP. For the CDR3, the DNA is TGTGCTAGTGGTTTGGTACAGGGAGGGAGTACCTTC. It is translated as CASGLVQGGSTF.

A word on this clone: Other DNA sequences of this sample code for an identical CDR3. V gene TRBV6-1 combines with J gene TRBJ2-7; D unresolved. Trimming took 4 bases from V and 2 from J, leaving 6 bases between them. Per the germline V gene, CDR1 is MNHNS and CDR2 is SASEGT. CDR3 length: 12 residues. CDR3 DNA sequence: TGTGCCAGCAGTGGTGGGACCTACGAGCAGTACTTC. The encoded protein is CASSGGTYEQYF.

The chain recombines TRBV7-6 with TRBJ2-1; TRBD2 matches at 8 bases. The ends lost 5 bases at V and 2 bases at J; junction bases unmatched: 2. Germline V CDR1 and CDR2: SGHVS, FNYEAQ. This CDR3 has 14 residues. The DNA of the CDR3 is TGTGCCAGCAGCGCCGGGGGGGCCTACAATGAGCAGTTCTTC. Protein product: CASSAGGAYNEQFF.

This clone was found a few times. The chain has TRBV4-1 and TRBJ2-2; the D call may be TRBD1 or TRBD2 (5 bases each). The CDR3 is made up of 14 amino acids. Germline V gene lookup returns CDR1 MGHRA and CDR2 YSYEKL. The germline V and J ends were trimmed by 3 bases and 8 bases, with 13 bases remaining between them. In DNA, the CDR3 is TGCGCCAGCAGCCAGGGACCGACGTCTGGGGAGCTGTTTTTT. Amino acid sequence: CASSQGPTSGELFF.

V is TRBV7-4 and J is TRBJ2-7; D gene unclear. Per germline, CDR1 SGHVT and CDR2 SQSDAQ. The CDR3 is 11 amino acids. Trimming removed 7 bases from V and 6 bases from J, with 10 bases in between. CDR3 sequence reads: CASTWVGEQYF. CDR3 sequence (DNA): TGTGCCAGCACTTGGGTGGGCGAGCAGTACTTC.

CDR3 amino acids: CASSLRGGPLAGDEQFF. The CDR3 DNA reads as TGTGCCAGCAGTTTGCGAGGGGGCCCGCTAGCGGGAGATGAGCAGTTCTTC. This chain connects TRBV28 to TRBJ2-1; 10 nucleotides align to TRBD2. Germline CDR1 reads MDHEN; CDR2 reads SYDVKM. Germline trimming cut 3 bases from V and 8 bases from J; bases unmatched to any gene: 13. This CDR3 is 17 amino acids long.

The rearrangement joins TRBV19 to TRBJ2-1; either TRBD1 or TRBD2 may supply D (5 bases each). V was clipped by 3 bases and J by 6 bases, with 12 bases between them. The CDR3 spans 14 residues. Germline V gene lookup returns CDR1 LNHDA and CDR2 SQIVND (reference sequence). CDR3 sequence: CASSISGTGNEQFF. The CDR3 nucleotides are TGTGCCAGTAGTATTTCAGGGACGGGCAATGAGCAGTTCTTC.

CDR3 loop: CASSLRGRADTQYF. In DNA, the CDR3 is TGTGCCAGCAGTCTGAGGGGTCGGGCAGATACGCAGTATTTT. The chain carries TRBV28 and TRBJ2-3; D possibly uses TRBD1 or TRBD2 (5 bases each). The ends were cut back, 5 bases at V and 4 bases at J, with 13 bases in the middle. Germline V gene sequence: CDR1 MDHEN, CDR2 SYDVKM. The CDR3 length is 14 residues. Together with reference TRBV28 and TRBJ2-3, the CDR3 gives the full variable domain: DVKVTQSSRYLVKRTGEKVFLECVQDMDHENMFWYRQDPGLGLRLIYFSYDVKMKEKGDIPEGYSVSREKKERFSLILESASTNQTSMYLCASSLRGRADTQYFGPGTRLTVL.

This chain links TRBV4-1 with TRBJ1-4; D unresolved. V was clipped by 4 bases and J by 6 bases, with 15 bases between them. The germline CDR1 and CDR2 sequences are MGHRA and YSYEKL. This CDR3 region has 15 residues. The CDR3 DNA reads as TGCGCCAGCAGCCCAGCGAGCAGATCTGATGAAAAACTGTTTTTT. It encodes CASSPASRSDEKLFF.

The chain links TRBV27 to TRBJ2-1; D is possibly TRBD1 (6 bases). V lost 2 bases to trimming and J lost 9 bases, with 17 bases between them. This CDR3 contains 15 residues. Germline V CDR1 and CDR2: MNHEY, SMNVEV (reference sequence). The CDR3 coding sequence is TGTGCCAGCAGTTTAGTAGGGGGTTTGAGGGGTGAGCAGTTCTTC. Residues: CASSLVGGLRGEQFF.

The chain has TRBV13 and TRBJ1-3; D is undetermined. From germline, CDR1 is PRHDT and CDR2 FYEKMQ (reference sequence). The V end was cut by 2 bases, the J end by 3 bases, with 8 bases between. The CDR3 spans 14 residues. CDR3 DNA: TGTGCCAGCAGCTTACGCGGGTTTGGAAACACCATATATTTT. Amino acid sequence: CASSLRGFGNTIYF.

The chain links TRBV7-6 to TRBJ2-5; 8 bases agree with TRBD2. Germline V gene lookup returns CDR1 SGHVS and CDR2 FNYEAQ. Germline trimming cut 1 base from V and 4 bases from J; bases unmatched to any gene: 11. The CDR3 runs 17 residues. This CDR3 reads CASSLVRIAGSGETQYF. The CDR3 coding sequence is TGTGCCAGCAGCTTAGTTAGGATAGCGGGATCTGGAGAGACCCAGTACTTC. The entire variable domain, with the rest obtained from reference TRBV7-6 and TRBJ2-5, is as follows: GAGVSQSPRYKVTKRGQDVALRCDPISGHVSLYWYRQALGQGPEFLTYFNYEAQQDKSGLPNDRFSAERPEGSISTLTIQRTEQRDSAMYRCASSLVRIAGSGETQYFGPGTRLLVL.

CDR3 sequence reads: CASSPQGGEAFF. The CDR3, as DNA: TGTGCCAGCAGTCCCCAGGGCGGTGAAGCTTTCTTT. This sequence joins TRBV28 and TRBJ1-1, with D perhaps TRBD1 (5 bases). V lost 5 bases to trimming and J lost 7 bases, with 11 bases between them. CDR1 is MDHEN and CDR2 is SYDVKM in the germline V gene. This CDR3 contains 12 residues. Full variable domain (remainder filled in from reference TRBV28 and TRBJ1-1): DVKVTQSSRYLVKRTGEKVFLECVQDMDHENMFWYRQDPGLGLRLIYFSYDVKMKEKGDIPEGYSVSREKKERFSLILESASTNQTSMYLCASSPQGGEAFFGQGTRLTVV.

The J gene is TRBJ2-7, the V gene TRBV5-1; 9 bases agree with TRBD1. The J segment lost 1 base and the V segment lost 4 bases, leaving 3 bases of the junction unmatched. CDR1 SGHRS and CDR2 YFSETQ come from the germline V gene. The CDR3 is 14 residues long. Here the CDR3 reads CASSPGQGSYEQYF. CDR3 in DNA: TGCGCCAGCAGCCCGGGACAGGGTTCCTACGAGCAGTACTTC.

V gene TRBV7-8 combines with J gene TRBJ2-6; weak D call: TRBD1 (6 bases). The germline V and J ends were trimmed by 5 bases and 1 base, with 18 bases remaining between them. The CDR3 extends over 18 amino acids. The V gene's germline CDR1 is SGHVS and CDR2 FQNEAQ. For the CDR3, the DNA is TGTGCCAGCAGCGTGAGGACAGACCTTGCTTCTGGGGCCAACGTCCTGACTTTC. Its protein is CASSVRTDLASGANVLTF.

V and J are TRBV28 and TRBJ2-1; 9 nucleotides match TRBD2. After removal of 2 bases from V and 5 bases from J, the junction contained 4 bases not matched to a gene. Germline CDR1 MDHEN, CDR2 SYDVKM. The CDR3 has 15 amino acids. The CDR3 here is CASSLTLAGNNEQFF. The DNA for the CDR3 is TGTGCCAGCAGTTTAACGCTAGCGGGGAACAATGAGCAGTTCTTC.

CDR3 coding DNA: TGTGCCAGCAGTCTCGGGACAGGAGCCTACGAGCAGTACTTC. Translating it yields CASSLGTGAYEQYF. The V gene is TRBV28, the J gene TRBJ2-7; 8 bases map to TRBD1. The V and J ends lost 5 bases and 2 bases, in that order; junction bases with no gene match: 5. Germline assignment: CDR1 MDHEN and CDR2 SYDVKM. The CDR3 has 14 amino acids.